The 9 T cell receptor beta chains given below trace back to one sample, sequenced in a study of blood T cell repertoires in COVID-19. The method was immunoSEQ multiplex PCR; TCRdb's version includes in-frame clones alone and lacks a portion of them. Of about 300,000 clones listed, roughly 86% are singletons. The source material was peripheral blood. These receptors came from a man between 70 and 80 years old with acute or convalescent COVID-19.

The chain employs TRBV5-6 and TRBJ1-5; tentatively, D is TRBD1 (6 bases). From germline, CDR1 is SGHDT and CDR2 YYEEEE. CDR3 length equals 16 residues. V gave up 3 bases and J gave up 3 bases, with 16 bases separating them. In DNA form, the CDR3 reads TGTGCCAGCAGCTCCTACCTAGGACAGAACAATCAGCCCCAGCATTTT. Amino acids: CASSSYLGQNNQPQHF.

The gene calls are TRBV7-9 and TRBJ2-1; D perhaps matches TRBD2 (6 bases). Between the trimmed V and J ends, which lost 1 base and 5 bases, there was a span of 12 bases. CDR1 and CDR2 (germline): SEHNR, FQNEAQ (reference sequence). The CDR3 spans 15 residues. The CDR3 region has the DNA TGTGCCAGCAGCTTAGGACTAGGCCGGAACAATGAGCAGTTCTTC. This codes for CASSLGLGRNNEQFF.

The genes are TRBV4-3 and TRBJ2-7, with a tentative D call TRBD2 (6 bases). Deletions cut 0 bases from V and 7 bases from J, with 16 bases between. This CDR3 is built from 15 residues. Germline CDR1 reads LGHNA; CDR2 reads YSLEER. Written as DNA, the CDR3 is TGCGCCAGCAGCCAAGATTTACTAGCTGCCGGTGAGCAGTACTTC. Translated, it gives CASSQDLLAAGEQYF.

The V gene is TRBV19, the J gene TRBJ2-5; D unclear. In germline, CDR1 is LNHDA, CDR2 SQIVND (reference sequence). Trimming pared 4 bases from V and 7 bases from J, leaving 16 bases between. The CDR3 extends over 14 amino acids. CDR3 loop: CASSNGAAFGTQYF. Written as DNA, the CDR3 is TGTGCCAGTAGTAACGGTGCGGCGTTCGGGACCCAGTACTTC.

The chain combines TRBV6-5 with TRBJ2-1, with unresolved D. Germline V CDR1 and CDR2: MNHEY, SVGAGI. CDR3 length: 15 amino acids. V shed 3 bases and J shed 0 bases, with 9 bases lying between them. The CDR3 DNA reads as TGTGCCAGCAGTTATACCTCGAGCTCCTACAATGAGCAGTTCTTC. Translating gives CASSYTSSSYNEQFF.

V gene TRBV4-3 combines with J gene TRBJ2-2, with 7 bases lining up with TRBD2. This CDR3 contains 15 residues. The ends lost 1 base at V and 9 bases at J; junction bases unmatched: 8. Germline V gene lookup returns CDR1 LGHNA and CDR2 YSLEER. CDR3 DNA: TGCGCCAGCAGCCAAGGTTCGGGGGGATACCGGGAGCTGTTTTTT. The encoded protein is CASSQGSGGYRELFF.

The chain combines TRBV30 with TRBJ2-2; D gene ambiguous. Germline V gene sequence: CDR1 GTSNPN, CDR2 SVGIG (reference sequence). CDR3 length: 12 residues. Deletions cut 2 bases from V and 6 bases from J, with 7 bases between. Here the CDR3 reads CAWSYKPGELFF. DNA of the CDR3: TGTGCCTGGAGTTACAAACCCGGGGAGCTGTTTTTT.

The chain links TRBV4-3 to TRBJ1-4, with TRBD1 as a possible D gene (5 bases). V was cut by 1 base and J by 4 bases, with 16 bases left in between. Germline CDR1 LGHNA, CDR2 YSLEER. The CDR3 is 17 residues long. This chain's CDR3 is CASSQGNGGTFNEKLFF. CDR3 nucleotide sequence: TGCGCCAGCAGCCAAGGAAATGGAGGGACCTTTAATGAAAAACTGTTTTTT.

This clone was counted a few times. The chain carries TRBV12-3 or TRBV12-4 and TRBJ2-2, with D hard to call. V lost 6 bases and J lost 5, with 4 bases in between. This CDR3 is 11 amino acids long. The CDR3 nucleotides are TGTGCCAGCAGGTATACCGGGGAGCTGTTTTTT. Its translation is CASRYTGELFF.